The 27 T cell receptor beta chains reported below all come from one sample, sequenced in a study of blood T cell repertoires in COVID-19. The table came from immunoSEQ multiplex PCR; TCRdb's copy has only in-frame clones and leaves some out. The data hold some 70,000 clones, with around 88% observed a single time. The material sequenced was peripheral blood. The receptors originated from a woman between 70 and 85 years old with acute or convalescent COVID-19.

The genes are TRBV12-5 and TRBJ1-5; D not resolved. Trimming left V 8 bases short and J 0 bases short, with 5 bases between. There are 12 residues in the CDR3. Per the germline V gene, CDR1 is LGHNT and CDR2 is FRNRAP. The CDR3 nucleotides are TGTGCTAGTCGAGATAGCAATCAGCCCCAGCATTTT. It yields the protein CASRDSNQPQHF.

The rearrangement links TRBV19 to TRBJ1-1; D is ambiguous. Germline values: CDR1 LNHDA, CDR2 SQIVND (reference sequence). The CDR3 spans 16 residues. The germline V and J ends were trimmed by 6 bases and 4 bases, with 21 bases remaining between them. CDR3 protein: CASSSTREGSFTEAFF. CDR3 DNA: TGTGCCAGTAGCTCAACCCGGGAAGGGAGCTTCACTGAAGCTTTCTTT. The variable domain in full, with the rest retrieved from reference TRBV19 and TRBJ1-1, is DGGITQSPKYLFRKEGQNVTLSCEQNLNHDAMYWYRQDPGQGLRLIYYSQIVNDFQKGDIAEGYSVSREKKESFPLTVTSAQKNPTAFYLCASSSTREGSFTEAFFGQGTRLTVV.

Only a few counts were recorded for this clone. V is TRBV4-2 and J is TRBJ1-5; 9 positions agree with TRBD1. J was trimmed by 6 bases and V by 4 bases; bases with no gene match: 7. Germline-derived CDR1 and CDR2 are LGHNA and YNFKEQ. The CDR3 sequence is 15 residues long. As DNA, the CDR3 is TGTGCCAGCAGCCCCGGCGGACAGGGGAGTCAGCCCCAGCATTTT. This codes for CASSPGGQGSQPQHF.

The V gene is TRBV9, the J gene TRBJ2-3, with D perhaps matching TRBD2 (6 bases). V lost 4 bases to trimming and J lost 4 bases, with 13 bases between them. The CDR3 contains 14 residues. Germline V gene data show CDR1 as SGDLS and CDR2 as YYNGEE. CDR3 residues: CASSKGRGPDTQYF. Written as DNA, the CDR3 is TGTGCCAGCAGCAAGGGGCGGGGCCCAGATACGCAGTATTTT.

The J gene is TRBJ2-4, the V gene TRBV5-1, with 9 bases lining up with TRBD1. This CDR3 is 13 amino acids long. The germline V gene has CDR1 SGHRS and CDR2 YFSETQ. After removal of 7 bases from V and 7 bases from J, the junction contained 6 bases not matched to a gene. CDR3 sequence (DNA): TGCGCCAGCTCCGGGACAGGGAGGAACATTCAGTACTTC. It yields the protein CASSGTGRNIQYF.

This clone has only one observation. This chain joins TRBV14 and TRBJ2-1; 13 bases are a match to TRBD2. This CDR3 is built from 15 residues. Trimming at V came to 4 bases and at J to 7 bases, leaving 4 bases not matched to a gene. CDR1 is SGHDN and CDR2 is FVKESK in the germline V gene. CDR3 residues: CASSPLGLAGNEQFF. CDR3 DNA: TGTGCCAGCAGCCCCTTGGGACTAGCGGGGAATGAGCAGTTCTTC.

This rearrangement joins TRBV27 to TRBJ2-6; no reliable D call. Trimming removed 3 bases at V and 0 bases at J, with 3 bases between. CDR3 size: 14 residues. Germline V gene lookup returns CDR1 MNHEY and CDR2 SMNVEV (reference sequence). The DNA for the CDR3 is TGTGCCAGCAGTTTGCGCTCTGGGGCCAACGTCCTGACTTTC. It translates to CASSLRSGANVLTF. The full variable domain, rest sourced from reference TRBV27 and TRBJ2-6, is EAQVTQNPRYLITVTGKKLTVTCSQNMNHEYMSWYRQDPGLGLRQIYYSMNVEVTDKGDVPEGYKVSRKEKRNFPLILESPSPNQTSLYFCASSLRSGANVLTFGAGSRLTVL.

The chain combines TRBV9 with TRBJ2-6; maybe TRBD2 (6 bases). The CDR3 totals 16 residues. The V and J ends lost 3 bases and 0 bases respectively, with 10 bases between them. Per the germline V gene, CDR1 is SGDLS and CDR2 is YYNGEE. The chain's CDR3 is CASSAGLLSGANVLTF. The CDR3 coding sequence is TGTGCCAGCAGCGCGGGACTGCTCTCTGGGGCCAACGTCCTGACTTTC.

This clone was detected once. This chain links TRBV24-1 with TRBJ1-1, with a weak D call TRBD1 (5 bases). The CDR3 is 13 amino acids. The V gene lost 9 bases and the J gene lost 4 bases, with 14 bases spanning the gap. The germline V gene encodes CDR1 KGHDR and CDR2 SFDVKD. CDR3 DNA sequence: TGTGCCACCCGGGACTCGAGGGGCACTGAAGCTTTCTTT. Its protein is CATRDSRGTEAFF.

The chain links TRBV5-4 to TRBJ2-1; the D gene is possibly TRBD1 (6 bases). The germline V gene encodes CDR1 SGHNT and CDR2 YYREEE (reference sequence). The CDR3 runs to 14 residues. Between the trimmed V and J ends, which lost 4 bases and 5 bases, there was a span of 13 bases. The CDR3 region has the DNA TGTGCCAGCAGCCCTCAGGGGCATGACAATGAGCAGTTCTTC. Translated: CASSPQGHDNEQFF.

J is TRBJ1-6 and V is TRBV28; D uncertain. CDR1 MDHEN and CDR2 SYDVKM come from the germline V gene. The CDR3 consists of 14 residues. V lost 3 bases, J lost 8 bases, and 11 bases lay in between. In nucleotides, the CDR3 is TGTGCCAGCAGTTTTCGGGGAGGGTATTCACCCCTCCACTTT. It yields the protein CASSFRGGYSPLHF.

This chain connects TRBV29-1 to TRBJ2-5; D call uncertain. The germline V and J ends were trimmed by 6 bases and 7 bases, with 12 bases remaining between them. The CDR3 sequence is 11 residues long. Germline V gene lookup returns CDR1 SQVTM and CDR2 ANQGSEA. In DNA, the CDR3 is TGCAGCGTAGAGGAGTGGCGGACCCAGTACTTC. Its translation is CSVEEWRTQYF.

The chain is built from TRBV5-4 and TRBJ1-2, with 7 bases that match TRBD1. The length of the CDR3 is 13 residues. Trimming cost V 4 bases and J 4 bases; bases outside gene matches: 4. Germline values: CDR1 SGHNT, CDR2 YYREEE (reference sequence). The CDR3 reads CASSAGTAYGYTF. The CDR3 bases are TGTGCCAGCAGCGCCGGGACAGCCTATGGCTACACCTTC. Looking up the rest from reference TRBV5-4 and TRBJ1-2 gives the full variable domain: ETGVTQSPTHLIKTRGQQVTLRCSSQSGHNTVSWYQQALGQGPQFIFQYYREEENGRGNFPPRFSGLQFPNYSSELNVNALELDDSALYLCASSAGTAYGYTFGSGTRLTVV.

The chain uses TRBV2 and TRBJ2-2, with 14 bases that match TRBD2. The germline V gene has CDR1 SNHLY and CDR2 FYNNEI. Trimming cost V 1 base and J 4 bases; bases outside gene matches: 11. The CDR3 is made up of 20 amino acids. CDR3 protein: CASSEGGWTSGRRGTGELFF. The DNA of the CDR3 is TGTGCCAGCAGTGAAGGAGGGTGGACTAGCGGGAGGAGGGGCACCGGGGAGCTGTTTTTT. Drawing the rest from reference TRBV2 and TRBJ2-2, the complete variable domain is EPEVTQTPSHQVTQMGQEVILRCVPISNHLYFYWYRQILGQKVEFLVSFYNNEISEKSEIFDDQFSVERPDGSNFTLKIRSTKLEDSAMYFCASSEGGWTSGRRGTGELFFGEGSRLTVL.

Points on this clone: At one end the junction does not follow the germline gene, possibly because of a read error. The rearrangement links TRBV7-8 to TRBJ1-1; maybe TRBD1 (5 bases). The CDR3 length is 13 residues. Germline V gene lookup returns CDR1 SGHVS and CDR2 FQNEAQ. The CDR3 DNA is TGTGCCAGCGGCTTCGCCGGGGGCACTGAAGCTTTCTTT. Amino acids: CASGFAGGTEAFF.

This clone occurred once. The rearrangement links TRBV6-2 or TRBV6-3 to TRBJ2-5; tentatively, D is TRBD2 (5 bases). The germline CDR1 and CDR2 sequences are MNHEY and SVGEGT. V dropped 7 bases and J dropped 5 bases, with 14 bases sitting between them. This CDR3 has 13 residues. Here the CDR3 reads CASTPGGVETQYF. The CDR3 DNA sequence: TGTGCCAGCACCCCCGGAGGTGTGGAGACCCAGTACTTC.

The rearrangement joins TRBV6-5 to TRBJ1-3, with 8 nucleotides matching TRBD1. The CDR3 covers 13 residues. J was trimmed by 5 bases and V by 9 bases; bases with no gene match: 6. The V gene's germline CDR1 is MNHEY and CDR2 SVGAGI. CDR3 sequence: CASSQGARNTIYF. In nucleotides, the CDR3 is TGTGCCAGTTCCCAGGGGGCCAGAAACACCATATATTTT.

This clone was seen a single time. The chain recombines TRBV18 with TRBJ1-1; TRBD1 agrees at 7 bases. V dropped 6 bases and J dropped 4; count of bases not matched to a gene: 8. CDR1 and CDR2 (germline): KGHSH, LQKENI. This CDR3 has 14 amino acids. In DNA form, the CDR3 reads TGTGCCAGCTCTCACCCTCAGGGGGTCACTGAAGCTTTCTTT. This sequence encodes CASSHPQGVTEAFF.

The chain has TRBV5-1 and TRBJ2-7; 10 bases align to TRBD1. The CDR3 has 14 amino acids. Germline values: CDR1 SGHRS, CDR2 YFSETQ. Losses at the gene ends were 4 bases for V and 3 bases for J; bases not matched to a gene: 4. The DNA of the CDR3 is TGCGCCAGCAGCCACGGACAGGGGGGCTACGAGCAGTACTTC. Amino acids: CASSHGQGGYEQYF.

The count of this clone is one. The chain employs TRBV30 and TRBJ1-4; no definite D call. The CDR3 extends over 15 amino acids. Germline lookup yields CDR1 GTSNPN and CDR2 SVGIG (reference sequence). Trimming left V 1 base short and J 7 bases short, with 16 bases between. CDR3 loop: CAWSARSLGSEKLFF. Here the CDR3 DNA reads TGTGCCTGGAGTGCCCGTTCCCTAGGGAGTGAAAAACTGTTTTTT.

The V and J genes are TRBV20-1 and TRBJ2-7, with TRBD2 matching 11 bases. V trimming: 3 bases; J trimming: 6 bases; junction bases outside the gene matches: 7. Germline loops: CDR1 DFQATT, CDR2 SNEGSKA (reference sequence). This CDR3 is built from 14 residues. This CDR3 is CSASTSGRISEQYF. For the CDR3, the DNA is TGCAGTGCTAGTACTAGCGGGAGAATATCCGAGCAGTACTTC.

The chain uses TRBV5-1 and TRBJ1-2; perhaps TRBD1 as D (5 bases). Between the trimmed V and J ends, which lost 1 base and 4 bases, there was a span of 14 bases. Germline lookup yields CDR1 SGHRS and CDR2 YFSETQ. The CDR3 has 15 residues. Here the CDR3 DNA reads TGCGCCAGCAGCTTGCAAACCCAGGGTGTCTATGGCTACACCTTC. This sequence encodes CASSLQTQGVYGYTF.

V usage is TRBV18 and J usage is TRBJ2-1, with 7 bases aligning to TRBD2. From germline, CDR1 is KGHSH and CDR2 LQKENI. V was pared by 1 base and J by 8 bases, with 17 bases of the junction left unmatched. The CDR3 is made up of 18 amino acids. The CDR3 region has the DNA TGTGCCAGCTCACCACACTCTTTACTAGCGAGAGTAGTGTATGAGCAGTTCTTC. Its translation is CASSPHSLLARVVYEQFF. The whole variable domain, filled in from reference TRBV18 and TRBJ2-1, reads NAGVMQNPRHLVRRRGQEARLRCSPMKGHSHVYWYRQLPEEGLKFMVYLQKENIIDESGMPKERFSAEFPKEGPSILRIQQVVRGDSAAYFCASSPHSLLARVVYEQFFGPGTRLTVL.

This chain connects TRBV9 to TRBJ1-1, with D perhaps matching TRBD1 (5 bases). Between the trimmed V and J ends, which lost 0 bases and 2 bases, there was a span of 8 bases. Germline CDR1 reads SGDLS; CDR2 reads YYNGEE. The CDR3 has 14 amino acids. This chain's CDR3 is CASSVEQVNTEAFF. The CDR3 bases are TGTGCCAGCAGCGTAGAACAGGTTAACACTGAAGCTTTCTTT.

This chain links TRBV7-2 with TRBJ1-1, with 8 positions matching TRBD1. The trim removed 1 base at V and 3 bases at J, leaving 4 bases unmatched. Germline CDR1 and CDR2: SGHTA and FQGNSA. The CDR3 has 15 amino acids. Here the CDR3 DNA reads TGTGCCAGCAGCTTAGGGACAGGGAGGGACACTGAAGCTTTCTTT. Protein sequence: CASSLGTGRDTEAFF.

This chain connects TRBV11-2 to TRBJ2-7; 10 nucleotides line up with TRBD2. This CDR3 has 19 residues. Per germline, CDR1 SGHAT and CDR2 FQNNGV. V shed 5 bases and J 0 bases; nucleotides not matched to a gene: 16. CDR3 coding DNA: TGTGCCAGCAGCCGAGTTACTAGCGGGGCGGCCCTAAGCTCCTACGAGCAGTACTTC. It specifies CASSRVTSGAALSSYEQYF.

V is TRBV5-5 and J is TRBJ1-5; 9 bases are a match to TRBD1. Trimming removed 0 bases from V and 6 bases from J; junction bases left unmatched: 4. The CDR3 extends over 15 amino acids. Per the germline V gene, CDR1 is SGHKS and CDR2 is YYEKEE (reference sequence). This CDR3 reads CASSLAGTGSQPQHF. The CDR3 DNA reads as TGTGCCAGCAGCTTGGCGGGGACAGGGAGTCAGCCCCAGCATTTT.